This TCR beta chain stems from a study of patients and donors after allogeneic stem cell transplantation. TCRdb re-called the RT-PCR reads with MiXCR, one entry per CDR3 protein. The sample has 150,000 to 200,000 distinct CDR3 sequences; 41% are singletons. This CDR3 region has 15 residues. V was clipped by 2 bases and J by 4 bases, with 14 bases between them. Germline assignment: CDR1 MNHEY and CDR2 SMNVEV (reference sequence). The sequenced sample consisted of blood, either unsorted or a sorted T cell fraction (not recorded which). The chain links TRBV27 to TRBJ1-1, with a possible D match to TRBD1 (5 bases). This TCR derives from a human donor who was either an allogeneic HSCT recipient or a stem cell or donor lymphocyte infusion donor (not recorded which). It is not recorded whose cells these are; they may come from a transplant donor. DNA for the CDR3: TGTGCCAGCAGTTTACAGGGAAGTTGGGGCACTGAAGCTTTCTTT. It codes for CASSLQGSWGTEAFF.